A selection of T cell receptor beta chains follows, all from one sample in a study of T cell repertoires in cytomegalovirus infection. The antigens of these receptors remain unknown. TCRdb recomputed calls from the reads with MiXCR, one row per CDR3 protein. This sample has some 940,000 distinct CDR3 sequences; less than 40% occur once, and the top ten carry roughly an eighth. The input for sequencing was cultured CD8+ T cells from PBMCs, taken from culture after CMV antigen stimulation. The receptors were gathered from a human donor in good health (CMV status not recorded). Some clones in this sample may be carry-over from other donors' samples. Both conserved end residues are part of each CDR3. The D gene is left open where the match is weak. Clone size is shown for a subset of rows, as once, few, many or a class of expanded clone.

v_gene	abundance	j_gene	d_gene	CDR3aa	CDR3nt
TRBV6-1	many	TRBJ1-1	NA	CASRDRYTEAFF	TGTGCCAGCAGGGACAGATACACTGAAGCTTTCTTT
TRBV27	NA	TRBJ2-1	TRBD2	CASSSGLAGGLDEQFF	TGTGCCAGCAGTTCGGGACTAGCGGGGGGGCTCGATGAGCAGTTCTTC
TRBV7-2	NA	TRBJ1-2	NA	CASSPEGQANYGYTF	TGTGCCAGCAGCCCAGAAGGGCAGGCTAACTATGGCTACACCTTC
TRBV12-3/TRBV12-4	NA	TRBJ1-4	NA	CASSLPGYEKLFF	TGTGCCAGCAGTTTGCCAGGTTATGAAAAACTGTTTTTT
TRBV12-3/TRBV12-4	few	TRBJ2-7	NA	CASSPGVSEQYF	TGTGCCAGCAGTCCAGGGGTGAGCGAGCAGTACTTC
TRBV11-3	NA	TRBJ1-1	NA	CASSRNHRSGDTEAFF	TGTGCCAGCAGCCGTAATCACAGGTCAGGGGACACTGAAGCTTTCTTT
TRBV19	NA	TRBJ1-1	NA	CASSTRGDPFF	TGTGCCAGTAGTACTCGAGGGGATCCTTTCTTT
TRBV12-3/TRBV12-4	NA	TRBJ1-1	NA	CASSLGKYTEAFF	TGTGCCAGCAGTTTAGGGAAATACACTGAAGCTTTCTTT
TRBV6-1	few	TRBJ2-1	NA	CASSEANKANYYDNEQFF	TGTGCCAGCAGTGAAGCAAATAAGGCGAACTATTATGACAATGAGCAGTTCTTC
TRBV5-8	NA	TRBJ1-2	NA	CASSLRTGWGYGYTF	TGTGCCAGCAGCTTGAGAACGGGCTGGGGCTATGGCTACACCTTC
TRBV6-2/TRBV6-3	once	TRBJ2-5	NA	CASSGQVFQETQYF	TGTGCCAGCAGTGGCCAGGTGTTCCAAGAGACCCAGTACTTC
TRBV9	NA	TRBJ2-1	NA	CASSVDDGSYNEQFF	TGTGCCAGCAGCGTAGACGACGGATCCTACAATGAGCAGTTCTTC
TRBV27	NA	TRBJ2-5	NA	CASSLTGTTQETQYF	TGTGCCAGCAGTTTAACTGGGACCACACAAGAGACCCAGTACTTC
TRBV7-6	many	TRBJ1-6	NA	CASSLAAQGNSPLHF	TGTGCCAGCAGCTTAGCTGCGCAGGGGAATTCACCCCTCCACTTT
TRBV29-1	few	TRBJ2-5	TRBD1	CSVGTGVAQETQYF	TGCAGCGTTGGAACAGGGGTAGCTCAAGAGACCCAGTACTTC
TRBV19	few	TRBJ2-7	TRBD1	CASSLDRADYEQYF	TGTGCCAGTAGTTTGGACAGGGCGGACTACGAGCAGTACTTC
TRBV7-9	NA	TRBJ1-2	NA	CASSPVDKGLYGYTF	TGTGCCAGCAGCCCCGTAGATAAGGGCCTCTATGGCTACACCTTC
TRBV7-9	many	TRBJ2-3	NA	CASSLGGGPDTQYF	TGTGCCAGCAGCCTGGGGGGAGGCCCAGATACGCAGTATTTT
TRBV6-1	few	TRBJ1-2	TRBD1	CASSTDRASGYTF	TGTGCCAGCAGCACGGACAGGGCCAGTGGCTACACCTTC
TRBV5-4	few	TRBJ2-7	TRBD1	CASSLYPLSRDRLSYEQYF	TGTGCCAGCAGCTTGTACCCCCTAAGCCGGGACAGGTTGTCCTACGAGCAGTACTTC
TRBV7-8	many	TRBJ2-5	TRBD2	CASSLQAGGQETQYF	TGTGCCAGCAGCTTACAAGCGGGGGGGCAAGAGACCCAGTACTTC
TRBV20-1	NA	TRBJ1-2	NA	CSAMAGYGYTF	TGCAGTGCCATGGCGGGCTATGGCTACACCTTC
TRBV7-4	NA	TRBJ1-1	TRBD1	CASSLAGQGYPEAFF	TGTGCCAGCAGCTTAGCGGGACAGGGTTACCCTGAAGCTTTCTTT
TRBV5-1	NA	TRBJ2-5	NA	CASSLEILPRETQYF	TGCGCCAGCAGCTTGGAGATCCTACCGAGGGAGACCCAGTACTTC
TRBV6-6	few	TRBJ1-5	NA	CASSSSFWPQHF	TGTGCCAGCAGTTCTTCTTTTTGGCCCCAGCATTTT
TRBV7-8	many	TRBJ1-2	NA	CATLPGEGRTHYGYTF	TGTGCCACCCTCCCCGGCGAGGGCAGAACTCACTATGGCTACACCTTC
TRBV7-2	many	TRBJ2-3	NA	CASSLLGLSADTQYF	TGTGCCAGCAGCCTCCTCGGACTATCGGCAGATACGCAGTATTTT
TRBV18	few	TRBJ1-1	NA	CASSPLSSDRLNTEAFF	TGTGCCAGCTCACCACTGTCGAGCGACAGACTGAACACTGAAGCTTTCTTT
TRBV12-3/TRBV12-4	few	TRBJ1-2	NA	CASSLALGPSLPYGYTF	TGTGCCAGCAGTTTAGCTTTGGGACCCTCTTTGCCCTATGGCTACACCTTC
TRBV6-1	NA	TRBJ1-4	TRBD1	CASAGGTGGKLFF	TGTGCCAGCGCAGGGGGGACCGGGGGAAAACTGTTTTTT
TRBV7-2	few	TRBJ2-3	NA	CASSLILGTDTQYF	TGTGCCAGCAGCTTAATCCTGGGGACAGATACGCAGTATTTT
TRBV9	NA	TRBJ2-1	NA	CASSAEGVEQFF	TGTGCCAGCAGCGCCGAGGGGGTAGAGCAGTTCTTC
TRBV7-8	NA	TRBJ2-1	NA	CASSLVGSQEQFF	TGTGCCAGCAGCTTAGTGGGAAGTCAGGAGCAGTTCTTC
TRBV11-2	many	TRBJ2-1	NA	CASSLNSYMGSNEQFF	TGTGCCAGCAGCTTAAACAGTTATATGGGAAGCAATGAGCAGTTCTTC
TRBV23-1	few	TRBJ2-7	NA	CASSQSSEQYF	TGCGCCAGCAGTCAATCTTCCGAGCAGTACTTC
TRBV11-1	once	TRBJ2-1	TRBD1	CANSLGAQGFHEQFF	TGTGCCAACAGCTTAGGGGCACAGGGGTTCCATGAGCAGTTCTTC
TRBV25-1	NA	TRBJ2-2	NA	CASRLRGGELFF	TGTGCCAGCCGCCTGAGGGGCGGGGAGCTGTTTTTT
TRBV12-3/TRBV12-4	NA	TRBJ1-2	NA	CASSLNGLYGYTF	TGTGCCAGCAGCCTAAACGGCCTCTATGGCTACACCTTC
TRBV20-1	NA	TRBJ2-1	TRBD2	CSARATSGDYNEQFF	TGCAGTGCTAGGGCGACTAGCGGGGACTACAATGAGCAGTTCTTC
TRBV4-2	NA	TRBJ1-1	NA	CASSQDGTDTEAFF	TGTGCCAGCAGCCAAGATGGTACCGACACTGAAGCTTTCTTT
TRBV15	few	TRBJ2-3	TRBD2	CATSSPPAGSTDTQYF	TGTGCCACCAGCAGCCCCCCAGCGGGGAGCACAGATACGCAGTATTTT
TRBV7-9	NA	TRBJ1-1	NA	CASRRSGTEAFF	TGTGCCAGCAGGAGATCGGGCACTGAAGCTTTCTTT
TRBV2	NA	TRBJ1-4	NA	CASSDKTDEKLFF	TGTGCCAGCAGCGATAAGACAGACGAAAAACTGTTTTTT
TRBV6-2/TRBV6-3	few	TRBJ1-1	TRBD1	CASRQGKAFF	TGTGCCAGCAGACAGGGGAAAGCTTTCTTT
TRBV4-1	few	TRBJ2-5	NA	CASSQPWGETQYF	TGCGCCAGCAGCCAACCCTGGGGGGAGACCCAGTACTTC
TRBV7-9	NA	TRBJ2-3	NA	CASSSDEDTQYF	TGTGCCAGCAGCTCCGATGAAGATACGCAGTATTTT
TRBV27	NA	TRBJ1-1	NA	CASSLGGRDPEAFF	TGTGCCAGCAGTTTGGGAGGACGGGATCCTGAAGCTTTCTTT
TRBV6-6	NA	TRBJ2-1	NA	CAAQGVRNEQFF	TGTGCCGCACAGGGAGTTCGCAATGAGCAGTTCTTC
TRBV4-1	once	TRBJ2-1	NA	CASSQDRGLSRGQFF	TGTGCCAGCAGCCAAGATCGAGGGCTCTCAAGGGGGCAGTTCTTC
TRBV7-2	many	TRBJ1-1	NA	CASSLVRRNTEAFF	TGTGCCAGCAGCTTAGTACGGAGAAACACTGAAGCTTTCTTT